What follows are 13 T cell receptor beta chains derived from one specimen sequenced in a study of control samples from healthy donors and cancer patients. Repertoires were generated with immunoSEQ multiplex PCR, while TCRdb's copy carries only in-frame clones and drops some. Of 130,000 or so clones listed, over 80% are singletons. Sequencing input: blood. Receptors were obtained from a woman in her 50s in good health.

The chain has TRBV5-1 and TRBJ1-1, with D possibly matching TRBD1 (5 bases). The V and J ends lost 0 bases and 4 bases respectively, with 10 bases between them. Germline values: CDR1 SGHRS, CDR2 YFSETQ. This CDR3 comprises 14 residues. The CDR3 coding sequence is TGCGCCAGCAGCTTGGCCGGCGGGGCCACTGAAGCTTTCTTT. This encodes CASSLAGGATEAFF.

The V call is TRBV6-5, the J call TRBJ1-6, with a tentative D call TRBD1 (6 bases). Germline values: CDR1 MNHEY, CDR2 SVGAGI. Trimming cost V 3 bases and J 14 bases, with 14 bases left between them. The CDR3 has 13 residues. The CDR3 DNA reads as TGTGCCAGCAGTTATTCCGGGGGGCGCACCCTCCACTTT. This sequence encodes CASSYSGGRTLHF.

CDR3 residues: CASSTTSGGTDTQYF. Here the CDR3 DNA reads TGTGCCAGTAGTACTACTAGCGGGGGAACAGATACGCAGTATTTT. This chain links TRBV19 with TRBJ2-3; 11 bases agree with TRBD2. The germline V gene encodes CDR1 LNHDA and CDR2 SQIVND (reference sequence). The J segment lost 3 bases and the V segment lost 4 bases, leaving 3 bases of the junction unmatched. The CDR3 sequence is 15 residues long.

This chain links TRBV25-1 with TRBJ1-6, with a possible D match to TRBD1 (5 bases). Germline-derived CDR1 and CDR2 are MGHDK and SYGVNS. The ends were cut back, 2 bases at V and 7 bases at J, with 9 bases in the middle. The CDR3 runs to 14 residues. The CDR3 DNA reads TGTGCCAGCAGTGAAACTCCAGGGAATTCACCCCTCCACTTT. Residues: CASSETPGNSPLHF.

V usage is TRBV6-2 or TRBV6-3 and J usage is TRBJ2-2; a possible D gene is TRBD2 (6 bases). CDR3 length equals 15 residues. V dropped 5 bases and J dropped 1 base, with 11 bases sitting between them. The germline gives CDR1 MNHEY, CDR2 SVGEGT. Here the CDR3 DNA reads TGTGCCAGCAGTCTGCGGAGGGAGAACACCGGGGAGCTGTTTTTT. Its translation is CASSLRRENTGELFF.

The chain employs TRBV18 and TRBJ1-2; 10 bases fit TRBD1. This CDR3 contains 14 residues. J was trimmed by 4 bases and V by 3 bases; bases with no gene match: 2. Germline loops: CDR1 KGHSH, CDR2 LQKENI. The CDR3 DNA is TGTGCCAGCTCACCCGGGGACAGGGGCTATGGCTACACCTTC. This sequence encodes CASSPGDRGYGYTF.

The chain is built from TRBV19 and TRBJ1-3; D unresolved. CDR3 size: 13 residues. With 4 bases removed from V and 4 bases from J, the gap between germline ends came to 8 bases. The germline gives CDR1 LNHDA, CDR2 SQIVND (reference sequence). The CDR3 region has the DNA TGTGCCAGTAGTACCGGACGGGGAAACACCATATATTTT. Translating gives CASSTGRGNTIYF.

V and J are TRBV3-1 (or the pseudogene TRBV3-2) and TRBJ1-2, with 9 bases identical to TRBD1. V trimming: 3 bases; J trimming: 8 bases; junction bases outside the gene matches: 4. The CDR3 loop spans 13 amino acids. CDR1 LGHDT and CDR2 YNNKEL come from the germline V gene (reference sequence). CDR3 nucleotides: TGTGCCAGCAGCCACCGGACAGGGGAAGGCTACACCTTC. As protein: CASSHRTGEGYTF.

The CDR3 loop is CASSLFVTLNTEAFF. In nucleotides, the CDR3 is TGTGCCAGCAGCTTATTTGTTACTTTGAACACTGAAGCTTTCTTT. V and J are TRBV5-6 and TRBJ1-1; the D is unclear. The germline V and J ends were trimmed by 2 bases and 0 bases, with 11 bases remaining between them. From germline, CDR1 is SGHDT and CDR2 YYEEEE. The CDR3 runs 15 residues. Complete variable domain (other parts from reference TRBV5-6 and TRBJ1-1): DAGVTQSPTHLIKTRGQQVTLRCSPKSGHDTVSWYQQALGQGPQFIFQYYEEEERQRGNFPDRFSGHQFPNYSSELNVNALLLGDSALYLCASSLFVTLNTEAFFGQGTRLTVV.

The V call is TRBV6-5, the J call TRBJ2-2; 7 bases map to TRBD1. CDR3 length equals 15 residues. V trimming: 6 bases; J trimming: 0 bases; junction bases outside the gene matches: 4. Germline CDR1 reads MNHEY; CDR2 reads SVGAGI. As DNA, the CDR3 is TGTGCCAGCAGACCGGGACAGACGAACACCGGGGAGCTGTTTTTT. Amino acid sequence: CASRPGQTNTGELFF.

Note on this clone: At one of its ends the junction is not consistent with the germline gene, which may arise from a read error. The chain carries TRBV30 and TRBJ2-5; possible D gene TRBD1, 5 bases. The CDR3 runs to 14 residues. Germline V gene sequence: CDR1 GTSNPN, CDR2 SVGIG (reference sequence). CDR3 protein: CAWSVGVAREIQYF. In nucleotides, the CDR3 is TGTGCCTGGAGTGTAGGGGTAGCCCGAGAGATCCAGTACTTC.

The V call is TRBV6-5, the J call TRBJ2-3; TRBD2 agrees at 11 bases. The CDR3 consists of 14 residues. The ends lost 7 bases at V and 2 bases at J; junction bases unmatched: 2. Per the germline V gene, CDR1 is MNHEY and CDR2 is SVGAGI. CDR3 in DNA: TGTGCCAGCACTAGCGGGGGGCCCACAGATACGCAGTATTTT. Residues: CASTSGGPTDTQYF.

The chain combines TRBV19 with TRBJ2-4; D might be TRBD1 (6 bases). V was trimmed by 5 bases and J by 0 bases, leaving 14 bases between them. Germline V gene lookup returns CDR1 LNHDA and CDR2 SQIVND (reference sequence). CDR3 size: 16 residues. The CDR3 loop reads CASSVNRDLAKNIQYF. The CDR3 coding sequence is TGTGCCAGTAGTGTAAACAGGGACCTAGCCAAAAACATTCAGTACTTC.